This T cell receptor beta chain was documented in a study of blood T cell repertoires in COVID-19. Overall study: Italy, Spain and the United States were the sources of the convalescent and acute COVID-19 samples. Sources were T cells, B-cell-depleted T cells, or PBMCs; the material itself was cDNA or gDNA.

Original data processing: Nucleated cell counts were estimated from reference gene primer amplification. Sequencing used immunoSEQ multiplex PCR; TCRdb keeps in-frame clones, though not all of them. D and trimming come from the DNA, and the V and J calls and clone size come from that table. Among roughly 110,000 clones listed, roughly 76% were seen once. The CDR3 loop spans 16 amino acids. Germline CDR1 and CDR2: MGHDK and SYGVNS. With 6 bases removed from V and 1 base from J, the gap between germline ends came to 15 bases. This clonotype was obtained from a human donor in a cohort sampled during active COVID-19. The sequenced sample was peripheral blood. The chain uses TRBV25-1 and TRBJ1-4; the D is unclear. This CDR3 is CASSIVGGRTNEKLFF. The CDR3 DNA sequence: TGTGCCAGCAGCATAGTGGGTGGGAGAACTAATGAAAAACTGTTTTTT.